The 28 T cell receptor beta chains below come from one sample, sequenced in a study of blood T cell repertoires in COVID-19. Using immunoSEQ multiplex PCR, the repertoire was profiled, and TCRdb retains in-frame clones only, with some absent. This sample has 180,000 or so clones, with roughly 84% found just once. Sample: peripheral blood. Receptor source: a woman aged 80 or older with acute or convalescent COVID-19.

Written as DNA, the CDR3 is TGCGCCAGCAGCCAAGAGGTCCAGGGTAGCGGGAGTTATGGCAATGAGCAGTTCTTC. Protein: CASSQEVQGSGSYGNEQFF. This rearrangement joins TRBV4-3 to TRBJ2-1, with 9 bases identical to TRBD2. This CDR3 comprises 19 residues. Germline CDR1 LGHNA, CDR2 YSLEER. Unmatched junction bases numbered 15, after V lost 0 bases and J lost 6 bases.

The CDR3 region is CASSLAEGSPLHF. The CDR3 DNA follows: TGTGCCAGCAGCTTAGCTGAGGGTTCACCCCTCCACTTT. This chain connects TRBV7-2 to TRBJ1-6, with D unresolved. Germline CDR1 SGHTA, CDR2 FQGNSA. This CDR3 contains 13 residues. V lost 0 bases to trimming and J lost 9 bases, with 6 bases between them.

CDR3 bases: TGTGCCAGCAGCCAAGCCGCTAACTATGGCTACACCTTC. Its protein is CASSQAANYGYTF. The rearrangement joins TRBV4-2 to TRBJ1-2; D gene ambiguous. Germline V gives CDR1 LGHNA, CDR2 YNFKEQ. The CDR3 consists of 13 residues. V lost 1 base and J lost 0, with 3 bases in between.

This chain connects TRBV6-5 to TRBJ2-1, with D possibly being TRBD2 (5 bases). Trimming stripped 0 bases from V and 1 base from J, with 7 bases between. From germline, CDR1 is MNHEY and CDR2 SVGAGI. This CDR3 has 15 residues. The CDR3: CASSYSRGSYNEQFF. The DNA of the CDR3 is TGTGCCAGCAGTTACTCTCGGGGATCCTACAATGAGCAGTTCTTC.

This sequence joins TRBV6-5 and TRBJ1-2, with D tentatively TRBD1 (5 bases). The CDR3 sequence is 13 residues long. Germline CDR1 reads MNHEY; CDR2 reads SVGAGI. The V end lost 7 bases, the J end lost 6 bases, and 15 bases lay between the germline ends. The CDR3 loop is CASIRDFLNGYTF. The CDR3 DNA sequence: TGTGCCAGCATCCGGGACTTTTTAAATGGCTACACCTTC.

The V gene is TRBV27, the J gene TRBJ2-1, with a tentative D call TRBD1 (5 bases). The germline V and J ends were trimmed by 2 bases and 5 bases, with 13 bases remaining between them. CDR3 length: 15 residues. Per germline, CDR1 MNHEY and CDR2 SMNVEV (reference sequence). Here the CDR3 DNA reads TGTGCCAGCAGTTTAAGGTGGGCCAGGGACAATGAGCAGTTCTTC. This encodes CASSLRWARDNEQFF.

The chain employs TRBV7-8 and TRBJ2-7; tentatively, D is TRBD1 (5 bases). The length of the CDR3 is 15 residues. Per germline, CDR1 SGHVS and CDR2 FQNEAQ. V gave up 4 bases and J gave up 4 bases, with 17 bases separating them. Here the CDR3 reads CASSSQGQGKYEQYF. DNA for the CDR3: TGTGCCAGCAGCTCCCAGGGCCAGGGAAAGTACGAGCAGTACTTC. Using reference TRBV7-8 and TRBJ2-7 for the parts outside the CDR3, the full variable domain is GAGVSQSPRYKVAKRGQDVALRCDPISGHVSLFWYQQALGQGPEFLTYFQNEAQLDKSGLPSDRFFAERPEGSVSTLKIQRTQQEDSAVYLCASSSQGQGKYEQYFGPGTRLTVT.

The V and J genes are TRBV29-1 and TRBJ1-2; TRBD1 agrees at 8 bases. The CDR3 sequence is 14 residues long. Germline CDR1 and CDR2: SQVTM and ANQGSEA. Trimming cost V 5 bases and J 6 bases; bases outside gene matches: 11. CDR3 sequence (DNA): TGCAGCGTTCAGGGGGCCCTCAGACGCGATGGCTACACCTTC. This encodes CSVQGALRRDGYTF.

V usage is TRBV30 and J usage is TRBJ2-5, with a weak D call TRBD2 (6 bases). The CDR3 extends over 14 amino acids. The germline CDR1 and CDR2 sequences are GTSNPN and SVGIG (reference sequence). Deletions cut 3 bases from V and 1 base from J, with 12 bases between. The CDR3 here is CAWSQGGPQETQYF. CDR3 DNA sequence: TGTGCCTGGAGCCAGGGAGGCCCCCAAGAGACCCAGTACTTC.

The sample holds one count of this clone. The rearrangement joins TRBV21-1 to TRBJ1-5; TRBD1 is the table's D call, not checked against the DNA. TRBV21-1 is designated a pseudogene. CDR3 size: 18 residues. CDR3 DNA sequence: TGTGCCAGCAGAAGAAACCGGGGACAGGGAATGGGCAATCAGCCCCAGCATTTT. It specifies CASRRNRGQGMGNQPQHF.

This sequence joins TRBV6-5 and TRBJ2-7, with D possibly matching TRBD2 (6 bases). This CDR3 has 15 residues. The ends were cut back, 0 bases at V and 3 bases at J, with 12 bases in the middle. Germline V CDR1 and CDR2: MNHEY, SVGAGI. The CDR3: CASSYSYGGIYEQYF. In nucleotides, the CDR3 is TGTGCCAGCAGTTACTCGTACGGAGGGATCTACGAGCAGTACTTC.

This chain joins TRBV10-3 and TRBJ2-2; D is unresolved. The V gene's germline CDR1 is ENHRY and CDR2 SYGVKD. V was clipped by 4 bases and J by 0 bases, with 12 bases between them. The CDR3 loop spans 16 amino acids. The CDR3 sequence: CAISATGGTNTGELFF. The CDR3 DNA follows: TGTGCCATCAGTGCAACTGGCGGTACGAACACCGGGGAGCTGTTTTTT.

This chain uses TRBV28 with TRBJ1-3; 7 nucleotides align to TRBD1. J was trimmed by 2 bases and V by 6 bases; bases with no gene match: 10. The CDR3 is 16 amino acids. Germline CDR1 and CDR2: MDHEN and SYDVKM. CDR3 protein: CASSYRQGKTGNTIYF. Here the CDR3 DNA reads TGTGCCAGCAGCTATAGACAGGGCAAGACTGGAAACACCATATATTTT.

The genes are TRBV15 and TRBJ2-5; D possibly corresponds to TRBD1 (6 bases). Germline V gene sequence: CDR1 LNHNV, CDR2 YYDKDF (reference sequence). This CDR3 comprises 17 residues. The V gene lost 0 bases and the J gene lost 4 bases, with 18 bases spanning the gap. The CDR3 nucleotides read TGTGCCACCAGCAGAGATCACGGCAGGGGAGTACGAGAGACCCAGTACTTC. The encoded protein is CATSRDHGRGVRETQYF.

The chain has TRBV7-2 and TRBJ1-3, with D perhaps matching TRBD1 (5 bases). V was shortened by 0 bases and J by 6 bases, with 12 bases between the two germline ends. The CDR3 consists of 15 residues. Germline CDR1 is SGHTA and CDR2 is FQGNSA. CDR3 nucleotide sequence: TGTGCCAGCAGCTTAGCGGGGGGGATCGTAAACACCATATATTTT. This translates into CASSLAGGIVNTIYF.

CDR3 nucleotides: TGTGCCAGCAGCGCCGGACCTCGAGGGTACAATGAGCAGTTCTTC. Amino acid sequence: CASSAGPRGYNEQFF. This rearrangement joins TRBV7-3 to TRBJ2-1, with a weak D call TRBD2 (5 bases). Trimming took 5 bases from V and 4 from J, leaving 15 bases between them. The CDR3 covers 15 residues. From germline, CDR1 is SGHTA and CDR2 FQGTGA.

V usage is TRBV4-1 and J usage is TRBJ1-2; the D gene is possibly TRBD1 (5 bases). From germline, CDR1 is MGHRA and CDR2 YSYEKL. The ends were cut back, 7 bases at V and 4 bases at J, with 19 bases in the middle. The CDR3 is made up of 15 amino acids. The CDR3 here is CASTETRQQSYGYTF. For the CDR3, the DNA is TGCGCCAGCACCGAAACAAGACAGCAATCCTATGGCTACACCTTC.

This clone showed up just once. This chain connects TRBV28 to TRBJ2-3; 8 bases are shared with TRBD2. Germline V lookup: CDR1 MDHEN, CDR2 SYDVKM. After removal of 3 bases from V and 6 bases from J, the junction contained 11 bases not matched to a gene. The CDR3 spans 16 residues. The CDR3, as DNA: TGTGCCAGCAGTTTTGGCCACGGGACTAGTGAGGATACGCAGTATTTT. It yields the protein CASSFGHGTSEDTQYF.

The rearrangement uses TRBV6-5 and TRBJ2-3, with 11 bases aligning to TRBD2. The CDR3 length is 14 residues. After removal of 8 bases from V and 4 bases from J, the junction contained 5 bases not matched to a gene. Germline V gene lookup returns CDR1 MNHEY and CDR2 SVGAGI. The CDR3 reads CASRPGLAADTQYF. For the CDR3, the DNA is TGTGCCAGCCGCCCGGGACTAGCGGCAGATACGCAGTATTTT.

The chain combines TRBV5-4 with TRBJ2-7; TRBD2 might be the D (6 bases). This CDR3 is built from 14 residues. V lost 4 bases, J lost 3 bases, and 14 bases lay in between. Germline CDR1 reads SGHNT; CDR2 reads YYREEE (reference sequence). In DNA form, the CDR3 reads TGTGCCAGCAGCCCGGGACTCGCCGGCTACGAGCAGTACTTC. Its protein product is CASSPGLAGYEQYF.

The chain links TRBV15 to TRBJ2-7, with 8 bases fitting TRBD2. CDR1 is LNHNV and CDR2 is YYDKDF in the germline V gene (reference sequence). With V trimmed by 3 bases and J by 7 bases, 14 bases remained unmatched. The CDR3 spans 16 residues. The CDR3 region has the DNA TGTGCCACCAGCAGCTCTGTAACTAGCGGCTCCTTGGAGCAGTACTTC. Protein product: CATSSSVTSGSLEQYF. The entire variable domain, with the rest obtained from reference TRBV15 and TRBJ2-7, is as follows: DAMVIQNPRYQVTQFGKPVTLSCSQTLNHNVMYWYQQKSSQAPKLLFHYYDKDFNNEADTPDNFQSRRPNTSFCFLDIRSPGLGDTAMYLCATSSSVTSGSLEQYFGPGTRLTVT.

This clone was counted a single time. The CDR3, as DNA: TGTGCCAGCAGCTTGTTTTCGGGACTAGCGGGGCCTCCTATCCAAGAGACCCAGTACTTC. It is translated as CASSLFSGLAGPPIQETQYF. The rearrangement joins TRBV5-4 to TRBJ2-5, with 13 bases matching TRBD2. The CDR3 totals 20 residues. The V and J ends lost 1 base and 1 base, in that order; junction bases with no gene match: 13. In germline, CDR1 is SGHNT, CDR2 YYREEE (reference sequence).

A remark on this clone: The sample holds other DNA sequences that translate to the same CDR3. This chain connects TRBV29-1 to TRBJ2-2; unclear D gene. CDR3 size: 13 residues. V lost 3 bases and J lost 4, with 9 bases in between. Germline V gene data show CDR1 as SQVTM and CDR2 as ANQGSEA. CDR3: CSVEVAVTGELFF. CDR3 coding DNA: TGCAGCGTTGAGGTCGCGGTCACCGGGGAGCTGTTTTTT.

This chain joins TRBV5-5 and TRBJ1-1; possibly TRBD1 for D (6 bases). Trimming removed 6 bases from V and 4 bases from J, with 16 bases in between. In germline, CDR1 is SGHKS, CDR2 YYEKEE (reference sequence). There are 14 residues in the CDR3. In nucleotides, the CDR3 is TGTGCCAGCACCCTAGATACAGGGAGCACTGAAGCTTTCTTT. This sequence encodes CASTLDTGSTEAFF.

The V gene is TRBV5-1, the J gene TRBJ1-1, with D possibly being TRBD1 (6 bases). There are 14 residues in the CDR3. CDR1 is SGHRS, CDR2 YFSETQ, per germline. Trimming stripped 3 bases from V and 3 bases from J, with 12 bases between. In nucleotides, the CDR3 is TGCGCCAGCAGCTCCAGGGGCCCAGACACTGAAGCTTTCTTT. This encodes CASSSRGPDTEAFF.

The V and J genes are TRBV1 and TRBJ1-1; the table names TRBD1, a call not compared with the DNA. TRBV1 is noted as a pseudogene. The CDR3 spans 15 residues. The CDR3 region has the DNA TGCACCAGCAGCCAAGAAGACAGGGTAGGAACTGAAGCTTTCTTT. This encodes CTSSQEDRVGTEAFF.

The rearrangement joins TRBV7-2 to TRBJ1-3; D not resolved. CDR1 and CDR2 from the germline V gene are SGHTA and FQGNSA. Trimming removed 7 bases at V and 0 bases at J, with 16 bases between. This CDR3 contains 16 residues. This CDR3 reads CASTPSVRSSGNTIYF. The CDR3 coding sequence is TGTGCCAGCACCCCTTCCGTGAGGAGCTCTGGAAACACCATATATTTT.

Here the CDR3 DNA reads TGTGCCAGCAGGCCGATGGCGGGGCCCTGGGGGACCCAGTACTTC. It translates to CASRPMAGPWGTQYF. The J gene is TRBJ2-5, the V gene TRBV27, with D tentatively TRBD2 (6 bases). The V gene lost 6 bases and the J gene lost 7 bases, with 21 bases spanning the gap. This CDR3 has 15 amino acids. Germline values: CDR1 MNHEY, CDR2 SMNVEV (reference sequence).